These 2 T cell receptor beta chains came from one sample sequenced in a study of blood T cell repertoires in COVID-19. Generated by immunoSEQ multiplex PCR, the TCRdb table keeps only in-frame clones and is missing some. This table has 150,000 to 170,000 clones, around 83% appearing once. Sequencing input: peripheral blood. These receptors originate from a woman aged 55-70 years with COVID-19, enrolled during active disease.

This clone was counted at least ten times. The V gene is TRBV5-1, the J gene TRBJ1-2; D may be TRBD1 (5 bases). This CDR3 has 13 residues. CDR1 SGHRS and CDR2 YFSETQ come from the germline V gene. Trimming pared 4 bases from V and 6 bases from J, leaving 13 bases between. CDR3 DNA sequence: TGCGCCAGCAGCCCCAGGGTAGACCATGGCTACACCTTC. Amino acid sequence: CASSPRVDHGYTF.

The chain joins TRBV6-5 to TRBJ1-2, with 8 positions matching TRBD1. V lost 6 bases, J lost 7 bases, and 7 bases stayed unmatched. In germline, CDR1 is MNHEY, CDR2 SVGAGI. The CDR3 is 13 amino acids. The CDR3 DNA reads TGTGCCAGCAGGGGGGACAGGCTTCTTGGCTACACCTTC. Encoded protein: CASRGDRLLGYTF.